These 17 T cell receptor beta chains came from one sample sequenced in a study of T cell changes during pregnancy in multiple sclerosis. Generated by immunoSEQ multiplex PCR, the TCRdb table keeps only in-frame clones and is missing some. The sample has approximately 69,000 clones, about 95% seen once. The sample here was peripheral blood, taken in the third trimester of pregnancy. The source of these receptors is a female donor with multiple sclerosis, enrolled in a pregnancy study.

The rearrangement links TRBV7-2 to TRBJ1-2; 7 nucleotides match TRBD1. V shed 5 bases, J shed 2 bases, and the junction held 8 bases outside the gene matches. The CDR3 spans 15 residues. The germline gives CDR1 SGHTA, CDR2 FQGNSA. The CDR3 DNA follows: TGTGCCAGCAGCCGTCCCGGGACAGAGAACTATGGCTACACCTTC. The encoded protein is CASSRPGTENYGYTF.

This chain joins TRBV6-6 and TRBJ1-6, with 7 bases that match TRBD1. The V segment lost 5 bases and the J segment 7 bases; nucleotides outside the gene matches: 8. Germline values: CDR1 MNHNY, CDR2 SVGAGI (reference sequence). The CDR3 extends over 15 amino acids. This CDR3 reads CASSDNRDSNSPLHF. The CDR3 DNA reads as TGTGCCAGCAGTGACAACCGGGACAGCAATTCACCCCTCCACTTT.

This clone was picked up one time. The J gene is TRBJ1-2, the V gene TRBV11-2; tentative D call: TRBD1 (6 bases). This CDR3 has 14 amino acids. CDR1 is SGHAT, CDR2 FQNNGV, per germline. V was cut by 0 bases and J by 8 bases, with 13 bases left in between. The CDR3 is CASSLERGGGGYTF. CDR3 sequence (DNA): TGTGCCAGCAGCTTAGAACGGGGAGGGGGGGGCTACACCTTC.

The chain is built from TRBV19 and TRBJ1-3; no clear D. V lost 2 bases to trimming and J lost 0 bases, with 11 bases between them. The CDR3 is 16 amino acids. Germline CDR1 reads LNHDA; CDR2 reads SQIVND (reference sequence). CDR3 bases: TGTGCCAGTAGTATACAACAAATCCTCTCTGGAAACACCATATATTTT. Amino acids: CASSIQQILSGNTIYF.

CDR3 sequence reads: CAISGGQGGTEAFF. CDR3 nucleotides: TGTGCCATCAGTGGCGGACAGGGAGGCACTGAAGCTTTCTTT. The J gene is TRBJ1-1, the V gene TRBV10-3, with 8 positions matching TRBD1. Germline-derived CDR1 and CDR2 are ENHRY and SYGVKD. Germline trimming cut 4 bases from V and 4 bases from J; bases unmatched to any gene: 5. The CDR3 runs 14 residues.

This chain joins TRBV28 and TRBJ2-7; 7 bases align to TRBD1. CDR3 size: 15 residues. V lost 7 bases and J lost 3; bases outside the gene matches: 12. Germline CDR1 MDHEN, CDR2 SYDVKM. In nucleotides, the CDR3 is TGTGCCAGCACCTCCTCCGGGACAGATGACTACGAGCAGTACTTC. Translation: CASTSSGTDDYEQYF.

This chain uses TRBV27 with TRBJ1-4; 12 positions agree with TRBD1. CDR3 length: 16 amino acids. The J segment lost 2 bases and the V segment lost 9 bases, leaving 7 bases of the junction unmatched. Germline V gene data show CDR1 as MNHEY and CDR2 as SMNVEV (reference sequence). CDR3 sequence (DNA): TGTGCCAGTAGGGGACAGGGGGCGGCTACTAATGAAAAACTGTTTTTT. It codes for CASRGQGAATNEKLFF.

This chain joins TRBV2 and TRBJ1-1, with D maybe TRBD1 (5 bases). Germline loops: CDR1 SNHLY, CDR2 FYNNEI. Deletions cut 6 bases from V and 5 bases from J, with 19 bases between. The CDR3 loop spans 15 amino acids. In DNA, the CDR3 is TGTGCCAGCAGCCTTTCCCAGGGAATTGGAACTGAAGCTTTCTTT. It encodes CASSLSQGIGTEAFF.

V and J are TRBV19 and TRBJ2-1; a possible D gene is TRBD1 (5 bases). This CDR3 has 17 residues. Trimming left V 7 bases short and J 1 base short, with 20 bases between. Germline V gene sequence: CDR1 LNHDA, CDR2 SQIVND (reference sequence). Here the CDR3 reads CASKSTTMGQSYNEQFF. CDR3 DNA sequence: TGTGCCAGTAAAAGCACAACGATGGGGCAGTCCTACAATGAGCAGTTCTTC.

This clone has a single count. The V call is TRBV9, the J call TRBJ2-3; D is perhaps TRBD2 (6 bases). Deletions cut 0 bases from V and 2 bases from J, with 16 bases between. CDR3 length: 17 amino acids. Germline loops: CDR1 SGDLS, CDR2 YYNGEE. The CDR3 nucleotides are TGTGCCAGCAGCGTAGCGATCCTGCGGGGCCCCACAGATACGCAGTATTTT. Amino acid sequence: CASSVAILRGPTDTQYF.

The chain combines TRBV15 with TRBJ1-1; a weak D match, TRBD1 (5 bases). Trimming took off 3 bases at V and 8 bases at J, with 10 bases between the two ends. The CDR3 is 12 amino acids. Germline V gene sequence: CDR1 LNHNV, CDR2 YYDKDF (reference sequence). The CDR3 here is CATSSGGNEAFF. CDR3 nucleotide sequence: TGTGCCACCAGCAGCGGGGGGAACGAAGCTTTCTTT.

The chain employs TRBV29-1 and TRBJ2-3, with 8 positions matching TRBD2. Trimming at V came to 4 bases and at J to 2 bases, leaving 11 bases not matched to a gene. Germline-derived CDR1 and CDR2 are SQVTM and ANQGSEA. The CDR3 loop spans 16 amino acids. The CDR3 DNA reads TGCAGCGTTGCCCCACCTGAGCGGGGGCCCACAGATACGCAGTATTTT. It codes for CSVAPPERGPTDTQYF.

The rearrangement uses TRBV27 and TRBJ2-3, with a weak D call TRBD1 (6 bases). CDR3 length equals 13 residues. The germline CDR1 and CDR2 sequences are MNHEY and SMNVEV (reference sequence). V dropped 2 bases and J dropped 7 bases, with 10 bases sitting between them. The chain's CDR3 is CASSLGGWNTQYF. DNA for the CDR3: TGTGCCAGCAGTTTAGGGGGCTGGAATACGCAGTATTTT.

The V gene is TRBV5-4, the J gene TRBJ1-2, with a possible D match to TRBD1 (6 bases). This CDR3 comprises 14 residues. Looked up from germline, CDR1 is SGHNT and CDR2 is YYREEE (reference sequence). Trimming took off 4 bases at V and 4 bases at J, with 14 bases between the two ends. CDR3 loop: CASSPRTEIYGYTF. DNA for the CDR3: TGTGCCAGCAGCCCTCGGACAGAAATCTATGGCTACACCTTC. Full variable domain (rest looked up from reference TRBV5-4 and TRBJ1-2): ETGVTQSPTHLIKTRGQQVTLRCSSQSGHNTVSWYQQALGQGPQFIFQYYREEENGRGNFPPRFSGLQFPNYSSELNVNALELDDSALYLCASSPRTEIYGYTFGSGTRLTVV.

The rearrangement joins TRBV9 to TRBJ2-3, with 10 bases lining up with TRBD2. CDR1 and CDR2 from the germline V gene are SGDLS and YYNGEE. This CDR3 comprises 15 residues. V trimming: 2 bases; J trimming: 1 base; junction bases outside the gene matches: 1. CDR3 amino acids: CASSVSGGRTDTQYF. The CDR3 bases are TGTGCCAGCAGCGTTAGCGGGGGGCGCACAGATACGCAGTATTTT.

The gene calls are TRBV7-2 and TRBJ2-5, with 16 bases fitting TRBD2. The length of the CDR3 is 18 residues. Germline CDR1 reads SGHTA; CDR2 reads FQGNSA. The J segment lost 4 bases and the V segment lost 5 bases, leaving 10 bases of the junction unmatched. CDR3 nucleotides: TGTGCCAGCAGCCCCGGGACTAGCGGGGGGGCCATGGGAGAGACCCAGTACTTC. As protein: CASSPGTSGGAMGETQYF. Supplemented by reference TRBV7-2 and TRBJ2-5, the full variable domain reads GAGVSQSPSNKVTEKGKDVELRCDPISGHTALYWYRQSLGQGLEFLIYFQGNSAPDKSGLPSDRFSAERTGGSVSTLTIQRTQQEDSAVYLCASSPGTSGGAMGETQYFGPGTRLLVL.

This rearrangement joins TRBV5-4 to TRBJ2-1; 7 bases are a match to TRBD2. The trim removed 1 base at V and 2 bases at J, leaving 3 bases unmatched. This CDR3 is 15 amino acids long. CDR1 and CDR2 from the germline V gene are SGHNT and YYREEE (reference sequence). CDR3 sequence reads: CASSLRGGTYNEQFF. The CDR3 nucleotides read TGTGCCAGCAGCTTGAGGGGAGGGACCTACAATGAGCAGTTCTTC.